Following are 30 T cell receptor beta chains from one sample sequenced in a study of beta chain features in type 1 diabetes. General study points: TCRB CDR3s were moderately but significantly shorter in Type 1 diabetes patients in all four CD4+ subsets.

The entirety of the isolated RNA underwent reverse transcription, so expressed TCRB transcripts were sequenced. Sequenced by immunoSEQ multiplex PCR; TCRdb stores in-frame clones only, minus some. The sample carries 120,000 to 150,000 clones, less than 15% recorded once. These receptors' targets are unknown. The sequenced material came from central memory CD4+ T cells from blood. These receptors originate from a man in his late teens or twenties with type 1 diabetes.

This clone was seen a handful of times. The chain is built from TRBV7-9 and TRBJ1-1, with 8 bases matching TRBD1. The ends lost 3 bases at V and 8 bases at J; junction bases unmatched: 5. The CDR3 extends over 13 amino acids. Per germline, CDR1 SEHNR and CDR2 FQNEAQ (reference sequence). DNA for the CDR3: TGTGCCAGCAGCTTGGCCGGGACAGGAGAAGCTTTCTTT. Protein product: CASSLAGTGEAFF.

This clone appeared many times. The rearrangement links TRBV25-1 to TRBJ2-1, with D possibly matching TRBD1 (5 bases). This CDR3 is built from 13 residues. CDR1 and CDR2 (germline): MGHDK, SYGVNS. Between the trimmed V and J ends, which lost 1 base and 13 bases, there was a span of 14 bases. CDR3 coding DNA: TGTGCCAGCAGTGAATCAGGGCAAGTTAGCCAGTTCTTC. As protein: CASSESGQVSQFF.

The chain links TRBV30 to TRBJ1-5; TRBD1 aligns across 7 bases. This CDR3 comprises 14 residues. V shed 1 base and J 3 bases; nucleotides not matched to a gene: 3. Per the germline V gene, CDR1 is GTSNPN and CDR2 is SVGIG (reference sequence). DNA for the CDR3: TGTGCCTGGAGTGAGGGACAGATCAATCAGCCCCAGCATTTT. Amino acid sequence: CAWSEGQINQPQHF.

This sequence joins TRBV9 and TRBJ2-1; TRBD2 agrees at 10 bases. The CDR3 is 15 amino acids. The V and J ends lost 3 bases and 2 bases, in that order; junction bases with no gene match: 2. CDR1 and CDR2 from the germline V gene are SGDLS and YYNGEE. The CDR3 is CASSGSGGAYNEQFF. CDR3 nucleotides: TGTGCCAGCAGCGGGAGCGGGGGGGCCTACAATGAGCAGTTCTTC.

The rearrangement joins TRBV27 to TRBJ2-1; TRBD1 might be the D (6 bases). Trimming cost V 2 bases and J 7 bases, with 15 bases left between them. CDR1 MNHEY and CDR2 SMNVEV come from the germline V gene (reference sequence). This CDR3 is 15 amino acids long. The CDR3 coding sequence is TGTGCCAGCAGTTTACCAGGGGTTTTGGGGAATGAGCAGTTCTTC. It codes for CASSLPGVLGNEQFF.

For the CDR3, the DNA is TGTGCCAGCAGCTTTGGGGCGAACACTGAAGCTTTCTTT. Translating gives CASSFGANTEAFF. This sequence joins TRBV14 and TRBJ1-1, with D tentatively TRBD1 (5 bases). There are 13 residues in the CDR3. Per the germline V gene, CDR1 is SGHDN and CDR2 is FVKESK. Trimming cost V 5 bases and J 1 base, with 8 bases left between them. The variable domain in full, with the rest retrieved from reference TRBV14 and TRBJ1-1, is EAGVTQFPSHSVIEKGQTVTLRCDPISGHDNLYWYRRVMGKEIKFLLHFVKESKQDESGMPNNRFLAERTGGTYSTLKVQPAELEDSGVYFCASSFGANTEAFFGQGTRLTVV.

This clone was seen a handful of times. The chain has TRBV6-1 and TRBJ1-5; 8 positions match TRBD1. This CDR3 comprises 14 residues. Germline lookup yields CDR1 MNHNS and CDR2 SASEGT. V was pared by 6 bases and J by 2 bases, with 3 bases of the junction left unmatched. CDR3 protein: CASRVQGGNQPQHF. For the CDR3, the DNA is TGTGCCAGCAGAGTACAGGGGGGCAATCAGCCCCAGCATTTT.

The V call is TRBV27, the J call TRBJ2-7; D gene unclear. The germline CDR1 and CDR2 sequences are MNHEY and SMNVEV (reference sequence). CDR3 length: 15 residues. Trimming pared 6 bases from V and 4 bases from J, leaving 19 bases between. The CDR3 DNA follows: TGTGCCAGCAGGTATCAGGTCCATGGTACTTACGAGCAGTACTTC. Translated, it gives CASRYQVHGTYEQYF.

The gene calls are TRBV9 and TRBJ2-3; D is unresolved. This CDR3 region has 15 residues. Trimming removed 0 bases at V and 4 bases at J, with 12 bases between. Germline V CDR1 and CDR2: SGDLS, YYNGEE. The CDR3 DNA is TGTGCCAGCAGCGTAGGCCCCAGACCCCCAGATACGCAGTATTTT. This translates into CASSVGPRPPDTQYF.

This chain uses TRBV23-1 with TRBJ2-1; TRBD2 aligns across 9 bases. TRBV23-1 has ORF status, its function being uncertain. This CDR3 spans 15 amino acids. Trimming removed 0 bases from V and 6 bases from J; junction bases left unmatched: 3. The CDR3 coding sequence is TGCGCCAGCAGTCAATCGGGGACTAGCCCCAATGAGCAGTTCTTC. Translating gives CASSQSGTSPNEQFF.

The chain is built from TRBV5-6 and TRBJ2-1, with TRBD2 as a possible D gene (7 bases). Trimming stripped 4 bases from V and 4 bases from J, with 18 bases between. The CDR3 has 16 residues. The germline gives CDR1 SGHDT, CDR2 YYEEEE. The CDR3 sequence is CASSRAGRGFYNEQFF. The CDR3 DNA reads as TGTGCCAGCAGCCGAGCGGGGAGGGGGTTTTACAATGAGCAGTTCTTC.

The V and J genes are TRBV4-1 and TRBJ2-1; no reliable D call. With 1 base removed from V and 7 bases from J, the gap between germline ends came to 20 bases. In germline, CDR1 is MGHRA, CDR2 YSYEKL. The CDR3 spans 17 residues. The CDR3 spells CASSQVDMGFSTNEQFF. CDR3 DNA sequence: TGCGCCAGCAGCCAAGTCGATATGGGGTTTTCAACTAATGAGCAGTTCTTC.

This clone was seen a handful of times. The genes are TRBV13 and TRBJ2-7; D remains unclear. Between the trimmed V and J ends, which lost 0 bases and 2 bases, there was a span of 8 bases. This CDR3 has 14 amino acids. CDR1 and CDR2 (germline): PRHDT, FYEKMQ (reference sequence). CDR3 sequence reads: CASSLGDGAYEQYF. In nucleotides, the CDR3 is TGTGCCAGCAGCTTAGGGGACGGTGCCTACGAGCAGTACTTC.

This clone was seen a handful of times. The J gene is TRBJ1-2, the V gene TRBV19, with a possible D match to TRBD1 (5 bases). The V gene's germline CDR1 is LNHDA and CDR2 SQIVND (reference sequence). This CDR3 region has 13 residues. Trimming took 4 bases from V and 5 from J, leaving 11 bases between them. This CDR3 is CASSTPTAYGYTF. As DNA, the CDR3 is TGTGCCAGTAGTACCCCGACAGCTTATGGCTACACCTTC.

This clone occurred a few times. The gene calls are TRBV2 and TRBJ1-2; weak D call: TRBD1 (6 bases). Germline V gene lookup returns CDR1 SNHLY and CDR2 FYNNEI. V lost 6 bases to trimming and J lost 5 bases, with 13 bases between them. The CDR3 extends over 13 amino acids. The CDR3 nucleotides are TGTGCCAGCAGATACAGGGACCCTTATGGCTACACCTTC. Translated: CASRYRDPYGYTF. Based on the CDR3 plus reference TRBV2 and TRBJ1-2, the full variable domain is EPEVTQTPSHQVTQMGQEVILRCVPISNHLYFYWYRQILGQKVEFLVSFYNNEISEKSEIFDDQFSVERPDGSNFTLKIRSTKLEDSAMYFCASRYRDPYGYTFGSGTRLTVV.

The chain is built from TRBV30 and TRBJ2-3, with D hard to call. The germline V gene encodes CDR1 GTSNPN and CDR2 SVGIG (reference sequence). V was shortened by 3 bases and J by 0 bases, with 7 bases between the two germline ends. This CDR3 is built from 13 residues. CDR3 residues: CAWRRSSTDTQYF. CDR3 sequence (DNA): TGTGCCTGGAGAAGGTCTAGCACAGATACGCAGTATTTT.

This clone appeared a few times. The V call is TRBV2, the J call TRBJ1-4; D may be TRBD1 (6 bases). Looked up from germline, CDR1 is SNHLY and CDR2 is FYNNEI. This CDR3 is 14 amino acids long. V lost 6 bases, J lost 3 bases, and 11 bases lay in between. CDR3 in amino acids: CASRNRESNEKLFF. The CDR3 DNA is TGTGCCAGCAGGAACAGGGAGTCTAATGAAAAACTGTTTTTT.

The chain recombines TRBV5-1 with TRBJ1-6; 8 positions agree with TRBD1. Germline loops: CDR1 SGHRS, CDR2 YFSETQ. V was clipped by 4 bases and J by 9 bases; unmatched bases: 3. The CDR3 is 13 amino acids. The CDR3 region has the DNA TGCGCCAGCAGCGAAGGGACAGGTTCACCCCTCCACTTT. Protein product: CASSEGTGSPLHF.

The V gene is TRBV5-1, the J gene TRBJ1-1; possible D gene TRBD1, 6 bases. Germline V lookup: CDR1 SGHRS, CDR2 YFSETQ. This CDR3 contains 17 residues. Trimming removed 0 bases from V and 2 bases from J, with 17 bases in between. As DNA, the CDR3 is TGCGCCAGCAGCTTGGTGGGGATCGGACAGCCTAACACTGAAGCTTTCTTT. This codes for CASSLVGIGQPNTEAFF.

The table lists this clone with a few counts. The chain is built from TRBV27 and TRBJ2-7, with 8 bases aligning to TRBD1. CDR1 and CDR2 from the germline V gene are MNHEY and SMNVEV (reference sequence). The CDR3 is 15 amino acids. Unmatched junction bases numbered 6, after V lost 4 bases and J lost 1 base. The DNA for the CDR3 is TGTGCCAGCAGTTCCCGGGACAGGTCTTCCTACGAGCAGTACTTC. Amino acids: CASSSRDRSSYEQYF.

The chain uses TRBV29-1 and TRBJ2-7; either TRBD1 or TRBD2 may fit D (6 bases each). The CDR3 covers 14 residues. V lost 7 bases and J 0 bases, leaving 16 bases between the germline ends. The germline V gene has CDR1 SQVTM and CDR2 ANQGSEA. CDR3 sequence (DNA): TGCAGCGGTGCCGGGGGCACGACCTCCTACGAGCAGTACTTC. Translating it yields CSGAGGTTSYEQYF.

A note on this clone: A much larger clonotype is one base distant, so this may be a read error. V and J are TRBV7-2 and TRBJ2-3; D gene ambiguous. This CDR3 is built from 12 residues. Trimming stripped 5 bases from V and 0 bases from J, with 3 bases between. Germline assignment: CDR1 SGHTA and CDR2 FQGNSA. The CDR3 protein is CASSTSTDTQYF. CDR3 bases: TGTGCCAGCAGCACTAGCACAGATACGCAGTATTTT.

This clone was observed a few times. The chain combines TRBV2 with TRBJ2-6, with D possibly matching TRBD1 (5 bases). V gave up 6 bases and J gave up 2 bases, with 11 bases separating them. The CDR3 runs 15 residues. The germline V gene encodes CDR1 SNHLY and CDR2 FYNNEI. The CDR3, as DNA: TGTGCCAGCAGAATCACAGGAACTGGGGCCAACGTCCTGACTTTC. Its protein is CASRITGTGANVLTF.

In this sample, this clone turned up once. The genes are TRBV29-1 and TRBJ1-1; 10 positions match TRBD1. CDR3 length: 18 amino acids. The J segment lost 4 bases and the V segment lost 1 base, leaving 15 bases of the junction unmatched. Per germline, CDR1 SQVTM and CDR2 ANQGSEA. The CDR3 is CSVEGASGTGVALTEAFF. For the CDR3, the DNA is TGCAGCGTTGAAGGGGCGTCCGGGACAGGGGTCGCCCTCACTGAAGCTTTCTTT.

The chain employs TRBV23-1 and TRBJ1-5; D unresolved. TRBV23-1 carries the ORF label, with uncertain function. The CDR3 is 11 residues long. The V end lost 11 bases, the J end lost 7 bases, and 12 bases lay between the germline ends. CDR3 sequence (DNA): TGCGCCCCCGGCGCCGAGCAGCCCCAGCATTTT. Encoded protein: CAPGAEQPQHF.

This chain uses TRBV7-2 with TRBJ1-1, with D tentatively TRBD1 (6 bases). Between the trimmed V and J ends, which lost 2 bases and 0 bases, there was a span of 10 bases. The germline gives CDR1 SGHTA, CDR2 FQGNSA. The CDR3 loop spans 15 amino acids. CDR3 sequence reads: CASSLLSGVNTEAFF. The CDR3 DNA sequence: TGTGCCAGCAGCTTACTGTCAGGGGTGAACACTGAAGCTTTCTTT.

The chain couples TRBV18 to TRBJ2-2; unclear D gene. Looked up from germline, CDR1 is KGHSH and CDR2 is LQKENI. V shed 3 bases and J shed 3 bases, with 11 bases lying between them. The CDR3 is made up of 15 amino acids. The CDR3 bases are TGTGCCAGCTCACCCCCAGGCGAGTACACCGGGGAGCTGTTTTTT. It yields the protein CASSPPGEYTGELFF.

This clone was seen a few times. The chain has TRBV6-4 and TRBJ1-6; D is possibly TRBD1 (6 bases). The length of the CDR3 is 14 residues. V lost 6 bases and J lost 9, with 15 bases in between. The germline gives CDR1 MRHNA, CDR2 SNTAGT. CDR3 protein: CASSQSMTGSPLHF. Here the CDR3 DNA reads TGTGCCAGCAGCCAGTCTATGACAGGTTCACCCCTCCACTTT.

This clone came up many times. The chain uses TRBV9 and TRBJ2-5; TRBD1 or TRBD2 may be the D gene (5 bases each). The length of the CDR3 is 16 residues. Trimming shortened V by 2 bases and J by 2 bases, and 16 bases separated the two germline ends. CDR1 and CDR2 (germline): SGDLS, YYNGEE. The CDR3: CASSVSLGTLQETQYF. Here the CDR3 DNA reads TGTGCCAGCAGCGTTTCCCTCGGGACCCTGCAAGAGACCCAGTACTTC.

This clone was seen at least ten times. The chain combines TRBV28 with TRBJ2-5; TRBD1 matches at 8 bases. Germline V lookup: CDR1 MDHEN, CDR2 SYDVKM. The CDR3 covers 15 residues. The trim removed 5 bases at V and 6 bases at J, leaving 11 bases unmatched. In DNA form, the CDR3 reads TGTGCCAGCAGTCCCGCCGCAGGGGGCCCGAAGACCCAGTACTTC. This sequence encodes CASSPAAGGPKTQYF.